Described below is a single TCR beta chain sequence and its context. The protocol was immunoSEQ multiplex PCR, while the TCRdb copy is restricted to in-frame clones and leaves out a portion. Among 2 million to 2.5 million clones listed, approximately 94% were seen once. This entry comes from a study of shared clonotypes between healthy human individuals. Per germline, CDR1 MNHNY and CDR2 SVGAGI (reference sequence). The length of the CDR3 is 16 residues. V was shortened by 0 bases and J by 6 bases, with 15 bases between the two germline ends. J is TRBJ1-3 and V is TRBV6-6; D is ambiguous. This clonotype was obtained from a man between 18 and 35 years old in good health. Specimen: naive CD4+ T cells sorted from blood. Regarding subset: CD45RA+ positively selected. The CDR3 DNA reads TGTGCCAGCAGTTACTCGAGGTCCGGTCCTCAAAACACCATATATTTT. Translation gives CASSYSRSGPQNTIYF.